The entry below gives a single T cell receptor (beta chain) sequence along with its context. CDR3 length: 13 residues. Deletions cut 0 bases from V and 7 bases from J, with 10 bases between. CDR1 and CDR2 from the germline V gene are GTSNPN and SVGIG (reference sequence). The entry originates in a study of blood T cell repertoires in COVID-19. Looking at the study overall: T cells, B-cell-depleted T cells, or PBMCs provided the cDNA or gDNA that served as material.

The assay was immunoSEQ multiplex PCR, and TCRdb's table has in-frame clones only and misses some. This sample has 200,000 to 250,000 clones, with 70% to 90% found just once. The sequencing sample was made of PBMCs or T cells enriched from blood (not recorded which). The V and J genes are TRBV30 and TRBJ1-5; no clear D. The source is a woman between 50 and 59 years old in a cohort exposed to, infected with or recovered from COVID-19 (not recorded which). CDR3 residues: CAWSVQNSQPQHF. CDR3 coding DNA: TGTGCCTGGAGTGTACAGAATTCCCAGCCCCAGCATTTT.